This T cell receptor (beta chain) was captured by sequencing in a study of identical twins (TCRdb year 2016). With regard to the full study: To test whether fetal clonotypes persist, this study deep-sequenced TCR alpha and beta repertoires from monozygotic twins, from unrelated adults of various ages, and from cord blood. To rule out contamination, replicate twin experiments were performed at different times with different library preparation protocols.

This clonotype was seen a handful of times. Its cognate antigen has yet to be identified. It has no much larger one-base neighbor in the sample; base qualities were not kept. The method behind the library was 5' RACE. Reads for this sample came from an Illumina HiSeq 2000. A universal primer binding site was added through template switching, and the final cDNA carried a unique molecular identifier so that TCR cDNA molecules could be counted accurately. First-strand cDNA for TCR alpha and beta chains was synthesized from specific primers in the conserved constant-segment region. Each cDNA library was double barcoded, with a SMART-Mk sample barcode plus Illumina barcodes, to control for contamination. TruSeq adapter sequences and Illumina sample barcodes were added in two successive PCR steps. TCR alpha and beta cDNA libraries were sequenced on the Illumina HiSeq platform with custom primers. Per the authors' processing: MiGEC processed the raw reads to extract unique molecular identifiers, while MiXCR was used to determine the CDR3 positions. For each individual, recombination models were inferred using an EM algorithm with the repgenHMM and IGoR tools. Shared clonotype analysis was performed with the tcR package in R, normalizing sharing by the product of cloneset sizes. To study raw recombination without the effects of thymic and clonal selection, out-of-frame nonproductive sequences were analyzed. The public sequencing data were trimmed at Q25 with fastp and processed into clonotypes with MiXCR by TCRdb, which kept only in-frame beta chains. Every distinct CDR3 protein forms one entry, paired with its most common genes and DNA. It is TCRdb's table, rather than the study itself, that gives the V and J calls and clone size. For this sample there are 350,000 to 500,000 distinct CDR3 sequences; around 20% appear just once. The top ten clonotypes cover about 12% of the sample.

All donors were healthy Caucasians. Three unrelated non-twin adults were also sequenced: a male aged 18 to 30, a male aged 50 to 60 and a female aged 50 to 60. Miltenyi CD45RO+ enrichment and human naive T-cell isolation kits were used to isolate memory (CD45RO+) and naive T cells from PBMC. The CDR3 numbers 13 residues from cysteine through phenylalanine. The entry retains the CDR3 DNA only, 39 bases that are in frame from base 1. In the germline V gene (reference sequence), CDR1 corresponds to SEHNR and CDR2 to FQNEAQ. V sheds 7 bases and J sheds 6 bases, leaving 13 bases between their ends. Overall study outcomes, separate from this receptor: Because the same donors could not be followed over many years, the conclusions relied on cross-sectional statistical analysis. Zero-insertion analyses could be partly confounded by invariant T cells such as MAIT and iNKT, although diverse VJ usage argued against such confounding for most clonotypes. Fewer insertions were carried by abundant cord blood beta clonotypes; a weaker similar trend was observed in young adult naive repertoires, while no such trend was observed in memory repertoires. Compared with coincidental sharing between unrelated individuals, out-of-frame TCR alpha sequences shared between twins showed an excess of sequences with low generation probability. In beta out-of-frame sequences, excess twin sharing was weaker, because having fewer shared sequences lowered the signal-to-noise ratio. Out-of-frame TCR alpha sharing in monozygotic twins was systematically underestimated by recombination models, whereas sharing between unrelated individuals was in agreement with the recombination models.

This receptor chain uses TRBV7-9 and TRBJ2-1; a confident D gene designation cannot be given. The source of this sequence is a man between 45 and 60 years old in good health. Material for sequencing was naive T cells sorted from blood. What the cell subset or site label conveys for this sample: cells isolated with a human naive T-cell isolation kit. The DNA is TGTGCCAGCACGGTGGCGCAGTTCAATGAGCAGTTCTTC. The encoded protein is CASTVAQFNEQFF.